This entry lists 24 T cell receptor beta chains sequenced from one sample in a study of shared clonotypes between healthy human individuals. The data were produced by immunoSEQ multiplex PCR, yet TCRdb's version contains in-frame clones alone and is incomplete. Of around 1,000,000 clones listed, 77% were seen once; the top ten hold approximately 0.95%. The sequencing sample was made of memory CD4+ T cells from PBMCs. Subset meaning: CD45RA-negative fraction. The receptors come from a man younger than 35 in good health. Some clones in this sample may be carry-over from other donors' samples.

J is TRBJ1-2 and V is TRBV10-3; TRBD1 agrees at 7 bases. From germline, CDR1 is ENHRY and CDR2 SYGVKD. The CDR3 sequence is 16 residues long. Trimming took 6 bases from V and 6 from J; bases not matched to a gene: 16. CDR3 DNA: TGTGCCATCAGGGCCCCTTTGGGCATTGGGACAGATGGCTACACCTTC. It is translated as CAIRAPLGIGTDGYTF.

J is TRBJ1-2 and V is TRBV6-1; 8 positions match TRBD1. Looked up from germline, CDR1 is MNHNS and CDR2 is SASEGT. This CDR3 has 13 residues. Trimming cost V 7 bases and J 4 bases; bases outside gene matches: 5. The CDR3 here is CASIPTGAYGYTF. CDR3 DNA: TGTGCCAGCATTCCGACAGGGGCCTATGGCTACACCTTC.

The chain is built from TRBV2 and TRBJ1-4, with unresolved D. With 4 bases removed from V and 8 bases from J, the gap between germline ends came to 11 bases. The CDR3 sequence is 13 residues long. CDR1 and CDR2 (germline): SNHLY, FYNNEI. The CDR3 region is CASSGSGHEKLFF. The CDR3 DNA is TGTGCCAGCAGTGGGTCAGGCCACGAAAAACTGTTTTTT.

The rearrangement links TRBV4-1 to TRBJ1-2; no firm D call. The V end lost 0 bases, the J end lost 3 bases, and 8 bases lay between the germline ends. CDR1 is MGHRA and CDR2 is YSYEKL in the germline V gene. CDR3 length equals 14 residues. CDR3 protein: CASSQENGHYGYTF. The CDR3 nucleotides read TGCGCCAGCAGCCAAGAGAACGGCCACTATGGCTACACCTTC.

This clone was seen only a few times. The V and J genes are TRBV7-3 and TRBJ2-7; D tentatively reads TRBD1 or TRBD2 (5 bases each). V lost 6 bases and J lost 3, with 15 bases in between. Germline V CDR1 and CDR2: SGHTA, FQGTGA. The CDR3 is made up of 14 amino acids. The CDR3 DNA reads as TGTGCCAGCAGTAAAGAGGGGCAGCGCTACGAGCAGTACTTC. Its protein product is CASSKEGQRYEQYF.

This chain joins TRBV10-3 and TRBJ2-3; weak D call: TRBD2 (5 bases). The CDR3 is 15 residues long. Trimming left V 2 bases short and J 4 bases short, with 13 bases between. Germline-derived CDR1 and CDR2 are ENHRY and SYGVKD. CDR3 sequence (DNA): TGTGCCATCAGTGAGAGGAGCGGCAGAGCAGATACGCAGTATTTT. The encoded protein is CAISERSGRADTQYF.

V gene TRBV28 combines with J gene TRBJ1-5, with 7 bases lining up with TRBD1. Looked up from germline, CDR1 is MDHEN and CDR2 is SYDVKM. The CDR3 loop spans 22 amino acids. Unmatched junction bases numbered 27, after V lost 5 bases and J lost 2 bases. CDR3 sequence: CASSLSFPPTGIRVRGNQPQHF. The CDR3 DNA follows: TGTGCCAGCAGTCTCTCCTTCCCCCCGACAGGGATTAGGGTTCGTGGCAATCAGCCCCAGCATTTT.

The rearrangement joins TRBV9 to TRBJ2-2; D is unresolved. V shed 0 bases and J shed 3 bases, with 6 bases lying between them. The V gene's germline CDR1 is SGDLS and CDR2 YYNGEE. This CDR3 has 14 amino acids. CDR3 residues: CASSVVLDTGELFF. The CDR3 nucleotides read TGTGCCAGCAGCGTAGTCCTAGACACCGGGGAGCTGTTTTTT.

The chain links TRBV16 to TRBJ1-5; tentatively, D is TRBD1 (5 bases). The CDR3 consists of 14 residues. V lost 3 bases to trimming and J lost 5 bases, with 11 bases between them. Germline CDR1 and CDR2: KGHSY and FQNENV. The CDR3 is CASSQGRVDQPQHF. The CDR3, as DNA: TGTGCCAGCAGCCAGGGCAGGGTAGATCAGCCCCAGCATTTT.

This clone appeared a single time. The V and J genes are TRBV5-1 and TRBJ1-2; 10 bases agree with TRBD1. V lost 4 bases and J lost 4; bases outside the gene matches: 4. Germline values: CDR1 SGHRS, CDR2 YFSETQ. The CDR3 length is 14 residues. The DNA of the CDR3 is TGCGCCAGCAGCGACGGGACAGGGGTCTATGGCTACACCTTC. This sequence encodes CASSDGTGVYGYTF.

The chain recombines TRBV18 with TRBJ1-1; D perhaps matches TRBD1 (5 bases). The CDR3 loop spans 13 amino acids. CDR1 KGHSH and CDR2 LQKENI come from the germline V gene. The germline V and J ends were trimmed by 2 bases and 8 bases, with 12 bases remaining between them. CDR3 residues: CASSPVPRAEAFF. The CDR3 nucleotides read TGTGCCAGCTCACCAGTACCCAGGGCAGAAGCTTTCTTT.

Turning to this clone: The junction does not match germline at one end; this may be a read error. The sample has other DNA sequences that encode this CDR3 too. The V call is TRBV29-1, the J call TRBJ1-2; D is possibly TRBD1 (5 bases). This CDR3 is 14 amino acids long. Germline V lookup: CDR1 SQVTM, CDR2 ANQGSEA. The CDR3 coding sequence is TGCAGCGTTGAGGATGAGGGGAATAACTATGGCTACACTTTC. It encodes CSVEDEGNNYGYTF.

Notes on this clone: A much bigger clone sits one base away, suggesting this may be a read error. The chain employs TRBV5-1 and TRBJ2-7; 9 positions agree with TRBD1. The trim removed 6 bases at V and 1 base at J, leaving 2 bases unmatched. The germline V gene encodes CDR1 SGHRS and CDR2 YFSETQ. This CDR3 region has 13 residues. CDR3 sequence (DNA): TGCGCCAGCAAGGGACAGGGATCCTACGAGCAGTACTTC. Protein product: CASKGQGSYEQYF.

The rearrangement joins TRBV7-8 to TRBJ2-7, with TRBD1 matching 8 bases. Germline CDR1 reads SGHVS; CDR2 reads FQNEAQ. The CDR3 contains 15 residues. The junction had 12 bases not matched to a gene; V was cut back by 5 bases and J by 6 bases. The CDR3 DNA follows: TGTGCCAGCAGCCAACAGGGGGGCCCCTCGGCCGAGCAGTACTTC. It yields the protein CASSQQGGPSAEQYF.

This chain links TRBV2 with TRBJ1-2; TRBD1 matches at 8 bases. The V and J ends lost 3 bases and 8 bases, in that order; junction bases with no gene match: 5. Germline CDR1 SNHLY, CDR2 FYNNEI. The CDR3 runs 13 residues. CDR3 region: CASSEQGALGYTF. The CDR3 DNA reads as TGTGCCAGCAGTGAGCAGGGGGCTTTGGGCTACACCTTC.

The chain employs TRBV6-1 and TRBJ2-1, with TRBD1 matching 8 bases. From germline, CDR1 is MNHNS and CDR2 SASEGT. V was clipped by 0 bases and J by 8 bases; unmatched bases: 9. This CDR3 is built from 16 residues. The CDR3 nucleotides are TGTGCCAGCAGTGAAGCGGACAGGGCTATTGGGGATGAGCAGTTCTTC. Translating gives CASSEADRAIGDEQFF.

The genes are TRBV4-3 and TRBJ1-5; D remains unclear. Trimming pared 1 base from V and 4 bases from J, leaving 11 bases between. From germline, CDR1 is LGHNA and CDR2 YSLEER. This CDR3 spans 15 amino acids. The CDR3 spells CASSQGSGPNQPQHF. CDR3 nucleotides: TGCGCCAGCAGCCAAGGTAGTGGACCAAATCAGCCCCAGCATTTT.

The chain is built from TRBV7-2 and TRBJ2-7, with 14 bases identical to TRBD2. Germline CDR1 SGHTA, CDR2 FQGNSA. Germline trimming cut 3 bases from V and 6 bases from J; bases unmatched to any gene: 1. This CDR3 has 14 amino acids. CDR3 sequence reads: CASSFGTSGSEQYF. The CDR3, as DNA: TGTGCCAGCAGCTTCGGGACTAGCGGGAGCGAGCAGTACTTC.

This clone was seen just once. Other DNA sequences within the sample encode an identical CDR3. This chain uses TRBV5-1 with TRBJ2-3; D is possibly TRBD1 (6 bases). V was cut by 1 base and J by 0 bases, with 9 bases left in between. There are 15 residues in the CDR3. CDR1 is SGHRS, CDR2 YFSETQ, per germline. CDR3 region: CASSLRGQSTDTQYF. The CDR3, as DNA: TGCGCCAGCAGCTTGAGAGGACAGAGCACAGATACGCAGTATTTT.

This clone came up many times. The chain combines TRBV10-3 with TRBJ1-5; TRBD1 matches at 8 bases. After removal of 11 bases from V and 7 bases from J, the junction contained 13 bases not matched to a gene. In germline, CDR1 is ENHRY, CDR2 SYGVKD. The CDR3 length is 14 residues. The CDR3 DNA follows: TGTGCCTCCCGCACGACAGGGGCAAGGCAGCCCCAGCATTTT. Translated, it gives CASRTTGARQPQHF.

This clone has more than one count but fewer than ten. The V gene is TRBV30, the J gene TRBJ2-5; D is uncertain. From germline, CDR1 is GTSNPN and CDR2 SVGIG (reference sequence). The CDR3 runs 10 residues. V lost 3 bases and J lost 3, with 2 bases in between. The CDR3 is CAWRKETQYF. Written as DNA, the CDR3 is TGTGCCTGGAGGAAAGAGACCCAGTACTTC.

Written as DNA, the CDR3 is TGCGCCAGCAGCCCAGGGGTAGCAGGGGCTATGTCTGAAAAACTGTTTTTT. Residues: CASSPGVAGAMSEKLFF. The chain has TRBV4-1 and TRBJ1-4; tentative D call: TRBD1 (6 bases). V lost 4 bases, J lost 7 bases, and 22 bases lay in between. Looked up from germline, CDR1 is MGHRA and CDR2 is YSYEKL. This CDR3 is built from 17 residues.

In the case of this clone: The same CDR3 is also encoded by other DNA sequences in this sample. The chain employs TRBV5-1 and TRBJ2-7, with 9 bases aligning to TRBD1. J lost 7 bases, V lost 4 bases, and 6 bases had no gene match. Germline loops: CDR1 SGHRS, CDR2 YFSETQ. The CDR3 loop spans 13 amino acids. The CDR3 here is CASSTGQGYEQYF. The DNA of the CDR3 is TGCGCCAGCAGCACGGGACAGGGATATGAGCAGTACTTC.

This clone has just a few counts. The rearrangement uses TRBV6-1 and TRBJ2-7; no firm D call. The ends were cut back, 7 bases at V and 6 bases at J, with 16 bases in the middle. Germline CDR1 is MNHNS and CDR2 is SASEGT. The CDR3 spans 13 residues. CDR3 sequence reads: CASTVRSVTEQYF. DNA of the CDR3: TGTGCCAGCACCGTGAGGAGTGTAACCGAGCAGTACTTC.